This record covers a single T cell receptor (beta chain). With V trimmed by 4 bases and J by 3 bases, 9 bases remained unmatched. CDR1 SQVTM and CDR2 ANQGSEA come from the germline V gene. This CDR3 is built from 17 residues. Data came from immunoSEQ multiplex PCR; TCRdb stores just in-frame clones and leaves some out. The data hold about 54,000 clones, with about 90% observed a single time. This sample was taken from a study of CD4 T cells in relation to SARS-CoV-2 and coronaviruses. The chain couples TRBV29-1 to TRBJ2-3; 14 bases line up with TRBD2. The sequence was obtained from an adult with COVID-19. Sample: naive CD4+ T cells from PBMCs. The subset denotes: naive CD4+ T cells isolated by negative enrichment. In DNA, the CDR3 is TGCAGCGTTGTCCGCGGACTAGCGGGAGGTCCGACAGATACGCAGTATTTT. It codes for CSVVRGLAGGPTDTQYF.